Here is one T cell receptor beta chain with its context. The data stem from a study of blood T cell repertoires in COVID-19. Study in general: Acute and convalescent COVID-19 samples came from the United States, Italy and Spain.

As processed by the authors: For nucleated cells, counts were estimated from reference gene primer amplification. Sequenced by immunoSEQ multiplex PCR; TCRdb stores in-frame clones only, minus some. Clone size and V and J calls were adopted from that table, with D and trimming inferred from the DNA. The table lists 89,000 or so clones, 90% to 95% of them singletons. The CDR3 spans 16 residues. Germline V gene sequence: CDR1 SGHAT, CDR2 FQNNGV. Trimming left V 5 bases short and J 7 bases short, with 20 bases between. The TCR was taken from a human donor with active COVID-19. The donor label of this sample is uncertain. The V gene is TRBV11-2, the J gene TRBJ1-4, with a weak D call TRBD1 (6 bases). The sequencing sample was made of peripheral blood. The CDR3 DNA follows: TGTGCCAGCAGCCGTTCCCTGGGGGCAGGTCTTGAAAAACTGTTTTTT. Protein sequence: CASSRSLGAGLEKLFF.